These 29 T cell receptor beta chains were sequenced from one sample in a study of T cell changes during pregnancy in multiple sclerosis. Assay: immunoSEQ multiplex PCR; the TCRdb copy retains only in-frame clones and omits some. Of just over 90,000 clones listed, 91% are singletons. Sequenced here: peripheral blood, sampled after pregnancy. The receptors were sampled from a female donor in good health, enrolled as a control in a pregnancy study.

The sample holds a few counts of this clone. This rearrangement joins TRBV9 to TRBJ1-1; 9 bases are shared with TRBD1. The germline gives CDR1 SGDLS, CDR2 YYNGEE. V gave up 0 bases and J gave up 4 bases; unmatched junction bases: 1. This CDR3 contains 14 residues. CDR3 DNA: TGTGCCAGCAGCGTAGGGGGACAGGGCACTGAAGCTTTCTTT. It translates to CASSVGGQGTEAFF.

This chain connects TRBV18 to TRBJ1-2; D may be TRBD1 (5 bases). The CDR3 is made up of 15 amino acids. Trimming stripped 3 bases from V and 7 bases from J, with 18 bases between. Germline CDR1 KGHSH, CDR2 LQKENI. The CDR3 sequence: CASSPPAALGGGYTF. In nucleotides, the CDR3 is TGTGCCAGCTCACCGCCCGCGGCCTTGGGGGGTGGCTACACCTTC.

This chain links TRBV15 with TRBJ2-1; TRBD2 matches at 10 bases. Per the germline V gene, CDR1 is LNHNV and CDR2 is YYDKDF (reference sequence). This CDR3 has 15 residues. Trimming took 5 bases from V and 4 from J; bases not matched to a gene: 5. The CDR3 sequence: CATSVLAGIYNEQFF. In nucleotides, the CDR3 is TGTGCCACCAGCGTACTAGCGGGGATATACAATGAGCAGTTCTTC.

The rearrangement links TRBV7-8 to TRBJ1-1; TRBD1 might be the D (6 bases). From germline, CDR1 is SGHVS and CDR2 FQNEAQ. V was cut by 1 base and J by 5 bases, with 11 bases left in between. The CDR3 contains 14 residues. CDR3 residues: CASSLGGGGTEAFF. In DNA, the CDR3 is TGTGCCAGCAGCTTAGGAGGGGGGGGTACTGAAGCTTTCTTT.

This clone appeared a single time. The rearrangement uses TRBV6-5 and TRBJ2-1; TRBD1 is a possible D gene (6 bases). Germline lookup yields CDR1 MNHEY and CDR2 SVGAGI. The CDR3 extends over 15 amino acids. V was trimmed by 1 base and J by 1 base, leaving 8 bases between them. CDR3 sequence reads: CASSYLGASYNEQFF. The CDR3 DNA is TGTGCCAGCAGTTACTTGGGGGCGTCCTACAATGAGCAGTTCTTC.

V is TRBV9 and J is TRBJ2-1, with TRBD2 matching over 10 bases. CDR1 is SGDLS and CDR2 is YYNGEE in the germline V gene. This CDR3 is built from 15 residues. V lost 0 bases and J lost 7; bases outside the gene matches: 4. CDR3 coding DNA: TGTGCCAGCAGCGTAGGGGGTAGCGGGGGGAATGAGCAGTTCTTC. Encoded protein: CASSVGGSGGNEQFF.

This clone appeared a single time. The chain couples TRBV13 to TRBJ2-1, with TRBD1 as a possible D gene (5 bases). Germline loops: CDR1 PRHDT, CDR2 FYEKMQ (reference sequence). Between the trimmed V and J ends, which lost 3 bases and 9 bases, there was a span of 15 bases. The CDR3 is made up of 14 amino acids. The CDR3 sequence is CASSFGRVGSEQFF. The CDR3 coding sequence is TGTGCCAGCAGCTTCGGCAGGGTTGGTAGTGAGCAGTTCTTC. Supplemented by reference TRBV13 and TRBJ2-1, the full variable domain reads AAGVIQSPRHLIKEKRETATLKCYPIPRHDTVYWYQQGPGQDPQFLISFYEKMQSDKGSIPDRFSAQQFSDYHSELNMSSLELGDSALYFCASSFGRVGSEQFFGPGTRLTVL.

There are a few counts of this clone. The CDR3 DNA reads as TGTGCCAGCAGTTATTCAGGGGTCGGCTACACCTTC. Its protein is CASSYSGVGYTF. The chain links TRBV6-5 to TRBJ1-2, with D possibly matching TRBD1 (6 bases). The V and J ends lost 3 bases and 8 bases respectively, with 10 bases between them. Germline CDR1 is MNHEY and CDR2 is SVGAGI. This CDR3 is 12 amino acids long.

This sequence joins TRBV6-5 and TRBJ2-7, with a possible D match to TRBD1 (6 bases). V lost 2 bases and J 2 bases, leaving 13 bases between the germline ends. Germline values: CDR1 MNHEY, CDR2 SVGAGI. There are 15 residues in the CDR3. The CDR3 sequence is CASSYTTGTPYEQYF. The CDR3 coding sequence is TGTGCCAGCAGTTACACTACAGGGACCCCCTACGAGCAGTACTTC.

The rearrangement links TRBV11-2 to TRBJ2-1; 11 nucleotides align to TRBD2. Germline CDR1 SGHAT, CDR2 FQNNGV. V gave up 6 bases and J gave up 8 bases; unmatched junction bases: 3. This CDR3 spans 13 amino acids. The CDR3 here is CASSRLAGYEQFF. As DNA, the CDR3 is TGTGCCAGCAGTCGACTAGCGGGGTATGAGCAGTTCTTC.

In its sample, this clone was seen many times. The V gene is TRBV7-3, the J gene TRBJ2-1, with TRBD2 matching 8 bases. There are 16 residues in the CDR3. The V segment lost 5 bases and the J segment 5 bases; nucleotides outside the gene matches: 11. The germline gives CDR1 SGHTA, CDR2 FQGTGA. For the CDR3, the DNA is TGTGCCAGCAGCCTACTCGGGAGCGGGGGTCACAATGAGCAGTTCTTC. Protein: CASSLLGSGGHNEQFF. The variable domain in full, completed from reference TRBV7-3 and TRBJ2-1, reads GAGVSQTPSNKVTEKGKYVELRCDPISGHTALYWYRQSLGQGPEFLIYFQGTGAADDSGLPNDRFFAVRPEGSVSTLKIQRTERGDSAVYLCASSLLGSGGHNEQFFGPGTRLTVL.

The genes are TRBV18 and TRBJ2-7, with 11 bases identical to TRBD1. With V trimmed by 3 bases and J by 6 bases, 4 bases remained unmatched. The V gene's germline CDR1 is KGHSH and CDR2 LQKENI. The CDR3 is 14 amino acids. CDR3 sequence: CASSPGQGASEQYF. CDR3 in DNA: TGTGCCAGCTCACCCGGACAGGGGGCCAGCGAGCAGTACTTC.

This chain connects TRBV28 to TRBJ2-7; maybe TRBD2 (7 bases). This CDR3 has 12 residues. V dropped 3 bases and J dropped 6 bases, with 9 bases sitting between them. CDR1 and CDR2 from the germline V gene are MDHEN and SYDVKM. CDR3 region: CASSLGGGEQYF. The CDR3 DNA reads as TGTGCCAGCAGTTTGGGAGGGGGCGAGCAGTACTTC.

The V and J genes are TRBV6-5 and TRBJ1-5, with 7 bases matching TRBD1. This CDR3 has 16 amino acids. Germline-derived CDR1 and CDR2 are MNHEY and SVGAGI. V trimming: 4 bases; J trimming: 1 base; junction bases outside the gene matches: 7. The CDR3: CASSLGGASSNQPQHF. The CDR3 DNA follows: TGTGCCAGCAGTTTAGGGGGCGCGAGCAGCAATCAGCCCCAGCATTTT.

The V and J genes are TRBV11-3 and TRBJ1-2; D is undetermined. CDR3 length: 18 residues. Per germline, CDR1 SGHNT and CDR2 YENEEA. The V end was cut by 0 bases, the J end by 7 bases, with 24 bases between. The CDR3 region has the DNA TGTGCCAGCAGCTTAGATAAAGCAGAGAAGGAGAGATCTGGTGGCTACACCTTC. Translation: CASSLDKAEKERSGGYTF.

Here the CDR3 reads CASSRGSLETYGYTF. CDR3 DNA: TGCGCCAGCAGCCGAGGCTCCCTCGAAACATATGGCTACACCTTC. The chain joins TRBV4-1 to TRBJ1-2; the D is unclear. The V end was cut by 4 bases, the J end by 5 bases, with 17 bases between. This CDR3 is built from 15 residues. The V gene's germline CDR1 is MGHRA and CDR2 YSYEKL.

V is TRBV28 and J is TRBJ1-1; D call uncertain. V lost 5 bases to trimming and J lost 0 bases, with 13 bases between them. CDR1 MDHEN and CDR2 SYDVKM come from the germline V gene. This CDR3 comprises 15 residues. The CDR3 sequence is CASSVKNHMNTEAFF. The CDR3 bases are TGTGCCAGCAGTGTGAAAAATCACATGAACACTGAAGCTTTCTTT. Supplemented by reference TRBV28 and TRBJ1-1, the full variable domain reads DVKVTQSSRYLVKRTGEKVFLECVQDMDHENMFWYRQDPGLGLRLIYFSYDVKMKEKGDIPEGYSVSREKKERFSLILESASTNQTSMYLCASSVKNHMNTEAFFGQGTRLTVV.

The chain employs TRBV7-3 and TRBJ2-1, with a weak D call TRBD2 (7 bases). Germline loops: CDR1 SGHTA, CDR2 FQGTGA. With 3 bases removed from V and 2 bases from J, the gap between germline ends came to 11 bases. The CDR3 covers 15 residues. This CDR3 reads CASSLGGGTYNEQFF. In nucleotides, the CDR3 is TGTGCCAGCAGCTTGGGAGGGGGTACCTACAATGAGCAGTTCTTC.

The chain links TRBV28 to TRBJ1-1, with 9 bases identical to TRBD1. Germline CDR1 MDHEN, CDR2 SYDVKM. This CDR3 region has 14 residues. The junction had 5 bases not matched to a gene; V was cut back by 4 bases and J by 5 bases. CDR3: CASSSGTGLTEAFF. DNA for the CDR3: TGTGCCAGCAGTTCTGGGACAGGGTTGACTGAAGCTTTCTTT.

The CDR3 nucleotides are TGTGCCAGCAGTTACCGAGCACAGGGCGGGTATGGCTACACCTTC. Protein sequence: CASSYRAQGGYGYTF. The chain couples TRBV6-5 to TRBJ1-2; possible D gene TRBD1, 6 bases. The CDR3 covers 15 residues. Between the trimmed V and J ends, which lost 2 bases and 5 bases, there was a span of 15 bases. Per germline, CDR1 MNHEY and CDR2 SVGAGI.

The rearrangement joins TRBV18 to TRBJ1-6, with TRBD1 identical over 9 bases. Germline trimming cut 2 bases from V and 7 bases from J; bases unmatched to any gene: 6. CDR1 and CDR2 from the germline V gene are KGHSH and LQKENI. This CDR3 spans 16 amino acids. The CDR3 nucleotides are TGTGCCAGCTCACCAGCCGGGACAGGGATAAATTCACCCCTCCACTTT. Translation gives CASSPAGTGINSPLHF.

The chain couples TRBV6-1 to TRBJ2-5, with TRBD2 matching 7 bases. Unmatched junction bases numbered 9, after V lost 2 bases and J lost 9 bases. Germline values: CDR1 MNHNS, CDR2 SASEGT. This CDR3 has 14 residues. CDR3 DNA: TGTGCCAGCAGTGAATATATACACCGGGAGGCCCAGTACTTC. Translating it yields CASSEYIHREAQYF.

The rearrangement joins TRBV7-9 to TRBJ2-3; TRBD2 matches 7 bases. The CDR3 spans 16 residues. CDR1 and CDR2 from the germline V gene are SEHNR and FQNEAQ (reference sequence). V shed 11 bases, J shed 2 bases, and the junction held 16 bases outside the gene matches. The CDR3, as DNA: TGTGCCTCCTACGGCCCGAGCGGGGAACTCACAGATACGCAGTATTTT. Translated: CASYGPSGELTDTQYF.

This clone occurred a few times. Written as DNA, the CDR3 is TGTGCCAGCAGCCCCGGGGTCTACGAGCAGTACTTC. The encoded protein is CASSPGVYEQYF. The chain employs TRBV6-6 and TRBJ2-7; D is possibly TRBD2 (5 bases). Trimming removed 6 bases from V and 3 bases from J, with 9 bases in between. The length of the CDR3 is 12 residues. Germline CDR1 reads MNHNY; CDR2 reads SVGAGI (reference sequence).

The V and J genes are TRBV6-5 and TRBJ2-3; D gene unclear. V lost 11 bases and J lost 4, with 10 bases in between. The germline CDR1 and CDR2 sequences are MNHEY and SVGAGI. The CDR3 is 11 amino acids. The CDR3 region has the DNA TGTGCCGTGGCAGGCTCAGATACGCAGTATTTT. Amino acid sequence: CAVAGSDTQYF.

The chain combines TRBV11-2 with TRBJ1-3; no definite D call. Germline V gene sequence: CDR1 SGHAT, CDR2 FQNNGV. Trimming shortened V by 1 base and J by 7 bases, and 5 bases separated the two germline ends. CDR3 size: 12 residues. CDR3 coding DNA: TGTGCCAGCAGCTTAGCCCGGAACACCATATATTTT. Translating gives CASSLARNTIYF.

This chain uses TRBV6-5 with TRBJ2-2; 9 bases fit TRBD2. V shed 8 bases and J 3 bases; nucleotides not matched to a gene: 7. Germline CDR1 is MNHEY and CDR2 is SVGAGI. CDR3 length: 15 residues. The CDR3 here is CASAPASGDTGELFF. CDR3 sequence (DNA): TGTGCCAGCGCCCCGGCTAGCGGGGACACCGGGGAGCTGTTTTTT.

The chain couples TRBV7-6 to TRBJ2-2, with D hard to call. Germline CDR1 reads SGHVS; CDR2 reads FNYEAQ. Trimming cost V 5 bases and J 4 bases, with 14 bases left between them. The CDR3 loop spans 15 amino acids. Here the CDR3 reads CASSPPYRGTGELFF. The CDR3 coding sequence is TGTGCCAGCAGCCCACCTTACCGAGGCACCGGGGAGCTGTTTTTT.

The CDR3 DNA reads TGTGCCAGCAGCTTGGCAGGGGATAGCAATCAGCCCCAGCATTTT. It encodes CASSLAGDSNQPQHF. This sequence joins TRBV5-4 and TRBJ1-5, with TRBD1 as a possible D gene (6 bases). Trimming shortened V by 0 bases and J by 0 bases, and 7 bases separated the two germline ends. Germline-derived CDR1 and CDR2 are SGHNT and YYREEE (reference sequence). CDR3 length: 15 amino acids.